This TCR beta chain was sequenced during a study of blood T cell repertoires in COVID-19. Study-level background: Sites in the United States, Italy and Spain provided acute and convalescent COVID-19 samples. In each case, the material was cDNA or gDNA derived from T cells, B-cell-depleted T cells, or PBMCs.

Germline assignment: CDR1 GTSNPN and CDR2 SVGIG (reference sequence). The germline V and J ends were trimmed by 0 bases and 6 bases, with 9 bases remaining between them. The CDR3 runs 13 residues. TCRdb keeps only in-frame clones here, not all; method: immunoSEQ multiplex PCR. The table shows 150,000 to 200,000 clones, with about 85% occurring only once. This clonotype originated in an older woman with acute or convalescent COVID-19. Sequenced input: peripheral blood. V usage is TRBV30 and J usage is TRBJ1-5, with D possibly being TRBD1 (6 bases). CDR3 sequence: CAWSVQGIQPQHF. The CDR3 coding sequence is TGTGCCTGGAGTGTCCAGGGGATTCAGCCCCAGCATTTT.